Below, 6 T cell receptor beta chains from the same sample are listed, as sequenced in a study of blood T cell repertoires in COVID-19. Clones were sequenced by immunoSEQ multiplex PCR, and TCRdb holds only the in-frame ones, with some missing. The sample gives 200,000 to 250,000 clones, about 85% of which show up once; around 20% is in the top ten. Source material: PBMCs or T cells enriched from blood (not recorded which). The receptor source for this set is a man aged 40-49 years who had recovered from COVID-19.

Worth noting for this clone: Germline and junction disagree at one end, which may indicate a read error. The V gene is TRBV7-9, the J gene TRBJ1-1; weak D call: TRBD1 (5 bases). Germline V gene data show CDR1 as SEHNR and CDR2 as FQNEAQ (reference sequence). The CDR3 totals 18 residues. This CDR3 is CASSLAGWGADVKTEAFF. The CDR3, as DNA: TGTGCCAGCAGCTTAGCGGGATGGGGCGCCGACGTGAAAACTGAAGCTTTCTTT.

The genes are TRBV11-1 and TRBJ2-2, with 10 bases identical to TRBD1. The CDR3 covers 16 residues. Trimming removed 4 bases from V and 3 bases from J; junction bases left unmatched: 5. Looked up from germline, CDR1 is SGHAT and CDR2 is FQDESV (reference sequence). The CDR3 loop is CASSYAGTGDTGELFF. The CDR3, as DNA: TGTGCCAGCAGCTACGCCGGGACAGGGGACACCGGGGAGCTGTTTTTT.

This rearrangement joins TRBV18 to TRBJ2-7; TRBD1 matches 7 bases. The germline V gene has CDR1 KGHSH and CDR2 LQKENI. This CDR3 contains 15 residues. The trim removed 1 base at V and 0 bases at J, leaving 3 bases unmatched. The CDR3 is CASSPRTGLSYEQYF. In DNA, the CDR3 is TGTGCCAGCTCACCACGGACAGGTCTCTCCTACGAGCAGTACTTC.

This rearrangement joins TRBV2 to TRBJ1-1, with TRBD1 identical over 7 bases. CDR1 and CDR2 (germline): SNHLY, FYNNEI. The CDR3 is made up of 14 amino acids. V lost 4 bases and J lost 4; bases outside the gene matches: 6. The CDR3 sequence is CASSARQGGTEAFF. The DNA of the CDR3 is TGTGCCAGCAGTGCAAGACAGGGAGGCACTGAAGCTTTCTTT. The variable domain in full, with the rest retrieved from reference TRBV2 and TRBJ1-1, is EPEVTQTPSHQVTQMGQEVILRCVPISNHLYFYWYRQILGQKVEFLVSFYNNEISEKSEIFDDQFSVERPDGSNFTLKIRSTKLEDSAMYFCASSARQGGTEAFFGQGTRLTVV.

The V gene is TRBV7-9, the J gene TRBJ1-4; maybe TRBD1 (5 bases). V gave up 2 bases and J gave up 4 bases, with 8 bases separating them. There are 14 residues in the CDR3. Germline V CDR1 and CDR2: SEHNR, FQNEAQ (reference sequence). This CDR3 is CASSLPDSNEKLFF. In DNA form, the CDR3 reads TGTGCCAGCAGCTTACCTGACAGTAATGAAAAACTGTTTTTT.

The J gene is TRBJ2-1, the V gene TRBV27; 9 bases match TRBD2. The V and J ends lost 5 bases and 10 bases, in that order; junction bases with no gene match: 3. CDR3 size: 12 residues. The germline V gene encodes CDR1 MNHEY and CDR2 SMNVEV (reference sequence). This CDR3 reads CASSAGTSEQFF. The CDR3 region has the DNA TGTGCCAGCAGTGCGGGGACTAGCGAGCAGTTCTTC.